Below are 18 T cell receptor beta chains sequenced from a single sample in a study of a mutant IDH1 vaccine in newly diagnosed glioma. Their antigen targets remain unknown. Sequencing was performed with immunoSEQ multiplex PCR; in TCRdb, only in-frame clones are kept and a portion is missing. The table shows 33,000 or so clones, with around 77% occurring only once. Time point here: week 35, safety follow-up. In the vaccine, a single dose held 300 ug of the mutant IDH1 20-mer peptide, along with topical imiquimod. Sequences were derived from PBMCs, sampled from a glioma patient whose treatment included an IDH1 peptide vaccine. The receptors were gathered from a woman aged 25-40 years with glioma. Some clones in this sample may be carry-over from other donors' samples.

CDR3 in DNA: TGTGCCAGCACCACAGGGGGCGCAGGCACTGAAGCTTTCTTT. Its protein product is CASTTGGAGTEAFF. The chain joins TRBV27 to TRBJ1-1; 9 nucleotides agree with TRBD1. CDR1 and CDR2 from the germline V gene are MNHEY and SMNVEV (reference sequence). The CDR3 totals 14 residues. Trimming at V came to 7 bases and at J to 4 bases, leaving 7 bases not matched to a gene.

CDR3 nucleotide sequence: TGTGCCAGCAGTTTAGGGACGTCTGGGGCCAACGTCCTGACTTTC. Protein product: CASSLGTSGANVLTF. The rearrangement links TRBV27 to TRBJ2-6; possibly TRBD1 or TRBD2 for D (5 bases each). The CDR3 is 15 amino acids. The V end lost 2 bases, the J end lost 1 base, and 6 bases lay between the germline ends. Germline V gene data show CDR1 as MNHEY and CDR2 as SMNVEV (reference sequence).

On this clone itself: The junction and the germline gene differ at one end; a read error may be behind it. The chain uses TRBV9 and TRBJ1-5; 10 nucleotides match TRBD1. Per germline, CDR1 SGDLS and CDR2 YYNGEE. The CDR3 is made up of 14 amino acids. The CDR3 loop reads CTSSAGTGDQPQHF. The CDR3 DNA is TGTACCAGCAGCGCTGGGACAGGGGATCAGCCCCAGCATTTT.

The chain employs TRBV5-1 and TRBJ1-2; perhaps TRBD1 as D (6 bases). Between the trimmed V and J ends, which lost 7 bases and 4 bases, there was a span of 14 bases. CDR1 SGHRS and CDR2 YFSETQ come from the germline V gene. CDR3 length: 13 residues. CDR3 nucleotides: TGCGCCAGCGCTCGGGACACCTCCTATGGCTACACCTTC. Translated: CASARDTSYGYTF.

This clone has a single count. V and J are TRBV7-9 and TRBJ2-2; tentative D call: TRBD1 (6 bases). The CDR3 is made up of 14 amino acids. CDR1 and CDR2 from the germline V gene are SEHNR and FQNEAQ (reference sequence). V was shortened by 4 bases and J by 2 bases, with 8 bases between the two germline ends. CDR3 loop: CASSSDSNTGELFF. In DNA, the CDR3 is TGTGCCAGCAGCTCGGACAGCAACACCGGGGAGCTGTTTTTT.

V and J are TRBV15 and TRBJ2-7, with a possible D match to TRBD2 (6 bases). V was pared by 10 bases and J by 5 bases, with 27 bases between. Germline CDR1 reads LNHNV; CDR2 reads YYDKDF (reference sequence). The CDR3 covers 16 residues. CDR3 residues: CARRGDTRSHGHEQYF. In DNA form, the CDR3 reads TGTGCCAGGAGGGGAGACACTCGCAGCCACGGGCACGAGCAGTACTTC.

The sample holds a few counts of this clone. The chain is built from TRBV19 and TRBJ1-4; D not certain. The CDR3 totals 16 residues. Germline V gene lookup returns CDR1 LNHDA and CDR2 SQIVND (reference sequence). The V end lost 5 bases, the J end lost 8 bases, and 21 bases lay between the germline ends. CDR3 region: CASSPAGEGEGEKLFF. Written as DNA, the CDR3 is TGTGCCAGTAGTCCAGCCGGTGAAGGCGAGGGCGAAAAACTGTTTTTT. Drawing the rest from reference TRBV19 and TRBJ1-4, the complete variable domain is DGGITQSPKYLFRKEGQNVTLSCEQNLNHDAMYWYRQDPGQGLRLIYYSQIVNDFQKGDIAEGYSVSREKKESFPLTVTSAQKNPTAFYLCASSPAGEGEGEKLFFGSGTQLSVL.

The J gene is TRBJ2-7, the V gene TRBV28; 7 nucleotides align to TRBD1. V was pared by 7 bases and J by 6 bases, with 9 bases of the junction left unmatched. Germline loops: CDR1 MDHEN, CDR2 SYDVKM. The CDR3 is 13 residues long. Here the CDR3 DNA reads TGTGCCAGCACCACAGGGGATGGATCCGAGCAGTACTTC. Protein: CASTTGDGSEQYF.

The rearrangement links TRBV19 to TRBJ1-2; D gene ambiguous. With 5 bases removed from V and 7 bases from J, the gap between germline ends came to 17 bases. Per germline, CDR1 LNHDA and CDR2 SQIVND (reference sequence). The CDR3 runs 14 residues. CDR3 nucleotide sequence: TGTGCCAGTAGTCCCAGGACCGCGAAATCTGGCTACACCTTC. Its translation is CASSPRTAKSGYTF. Variable domain in full (rest from reference TRBV19 and TRBJ1-2): DGGITQSPKYLFRKEGQNVTLSCEQNLNHDAMYWYRQDPGQGLRLIYYSQIVNDFQKGDIAEGYSVSREKKESFPLTVTSAQKNPTAFYLCASSPRTAKSGYTFGSGTRLTVV.

The chain couples TRBV11-2 to TRBJ2-7; 11 bases align to TRBD1. The CDR3 length is 17 residues. CDR1 SGHAT and CDR2 FQNNGV come from the germline V gene. The V segment lost 5 bases and the J segment 3 bases; nucleotides outside the gene matches: 12. The CDR3 is CASSTTSAGTGGYEQYF. The CDR3 bases are TGTGCCAGCAGCACCACTTCCGCCGGGACAGGGGGCTACGAGCAGTACTTC.

This clone was observed a handful of times. This rearrangement joins TRBV5-1 to TRBJ2-4, with D tentatively TRBD1 or TRBD2 (5 bases each). Germline V lookup: CDR1 SGHRS, CDR2 YFSETQ. The CDR3 is 14 amino acids. Trimming took off 3 bases at V and 5 bases at J, with 12 bases between the two ends. The CDR3: CASSWTGAENIQYF. The DNA for the CDR3 is TGCGCCAGCAGCTGGACCGGGGCGGAAAACATTCAGTACTTC. Full variable domain (missing parts from reference TRBV5-1 and TRBJ2-4): KAGVTQTPRYLIKTRGQQVTLSCSPISGHRSVSWYQQTPGQGLQFLFEYFSETQRNKGNFPGRFSGRQFSNSRSEMNVSTLELGDSALYLCASSWTGAENIQYFGAGTRLSVL.

The chain recombines TRBV11-3 with TRBJ1-4; 9 bases match TRBD1. The CDR3 has 16 residues. Trimming at V came to 5 bases and at J to 10 bases, leaving 14 bases not matched to a gene. The germline V gene encodes CDR1 SGHNT and CDR2 YENEEA. CDR3 sequence (DNA): TGTGCCAGCAGCCAGAGGGTAGGGACAGGGTACGGAAAACTGTTTTTT. Translating gives CASSQRVGTGYGKLFF.

This sequence joins TRBV5-1 and TRBJ2-5; no reliable D call. The CDR3 is 11 amino acids. CDR1 and CDR2 (germline): SGHRS, YFSETQ. Trimming took off 3 bases at V and 4 bases at J, with 4 bases between the two ends. This CDR3 reads CASSSGETQYF. Here the CDR3 DNA reads TGCGCCAGCAGCTCCGGAGAGACCCAGTACTTC.

This chain links TRBV28 with TRBJ2-3; the match to TRBD2 covers 13 bases. This CDR3 is built from 16 residues. After removal of 6 bases from V and 6 bases from J, the junction contained 9 bases not matched to a gene. Looked up from germline, CDR1 is MDHEN and CDR2 is SYDVKM. CDR3 nucleotide sequence: TGTGCCAGCAGCGTAGCCGGACTAGCGGGAGTCGATACGCAGTATTTT. It translates to CASSVAGLAGVDTQYF.

The table lists this clone with a few counts. The chain joins TRBV30 to TRBJ1-1; D possibly corresponds to TRBD1 (5 bases). The CDR3 loop spans 16 amino acids. V dropped 0 bases and J dropped 1 base, with 15 bases sitting between them. The germline V gene has CDR1 GTSNPN and CDR2 SVGIG (reference sequence). DNA of the CDR3: TGTGCCTGGAGTGTGTACAGGAGGGGTCCGAACACTGAAGCTTTCTTT. Translating gives CAWSVYRRGPNTEAFF.

The CDR3 DNA sequence: TGCGCCAGCAGCTGGGTAGCGACGACTGAAGCTTTCTTT. Protein product: CASSWVATTEAFF. The V and J genes are TRBV5-1 and TRBJ1-1; D call uncertain. Germline loops: CDR1 SGHRS, CDR2 YFSETQ. The CDR3 consists of 13 residues. V was pared by 3 bases and J by 5 bases, with 11 bases between.

The chain has TRBV7-2 and TRBJ1-3; a weak D match, TRBD1 (5 bases). With 6 bases removed from V and 3 bases from J, the gap between germline ends came to 12 bases. From germline, CDR1 is SGHTA and CDR2 FQGNSA. The CDR3 is made up of 14 amino acids. The CDR3 here is CASRAGGIGNTIYF. The CDR3 region has the DNA TGTGCCAGCAGGGCCGGGGGAATTGGAAACACCATATATTTT.

The J gene is TRBJ2-1, the V gene TRBV11-2; D is unresolved. The CDR3 consists of 13 residues. The V end was cut by 1 base, the J end by 8 bases, with 9 bases between. Germline V gene sequence: CDR1 SGHAT, CDR2 FQNNGV. CDR3 DNA: TGTGCCAGCAGCTTAGCCCTGGATCATGAGCAGTTCTTC. This encodes CASSLALDHEQFF.